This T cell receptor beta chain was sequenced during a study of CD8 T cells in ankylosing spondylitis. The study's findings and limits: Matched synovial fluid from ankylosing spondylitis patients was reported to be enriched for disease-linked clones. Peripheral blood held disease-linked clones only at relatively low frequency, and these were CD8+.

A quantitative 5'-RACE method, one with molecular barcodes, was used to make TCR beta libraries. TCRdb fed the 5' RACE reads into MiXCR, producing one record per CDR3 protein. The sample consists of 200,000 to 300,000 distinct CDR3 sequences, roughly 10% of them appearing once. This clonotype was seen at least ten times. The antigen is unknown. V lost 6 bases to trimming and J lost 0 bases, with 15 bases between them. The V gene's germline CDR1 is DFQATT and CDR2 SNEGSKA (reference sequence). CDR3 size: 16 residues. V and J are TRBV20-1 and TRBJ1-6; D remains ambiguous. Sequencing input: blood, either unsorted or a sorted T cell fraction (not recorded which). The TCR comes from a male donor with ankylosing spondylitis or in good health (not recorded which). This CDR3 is CSAIDGKSSYNSPLHF. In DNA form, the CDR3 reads TGCAGTGCGATCGACGGGAAGAGCTCCTATAATTCACCCCTCCACTTT.